This T cell receptor (beta chain) is drawn from a study of blood T cells in healthy people across ages. The CDR3 sequence is 14 residues long. Trimming cost V 5 bases and J 3 bases, with 11 bases left between them. CDR1 LGHNA and CDR2 YSLEER come from the germline V gene. Study results and limitations: Per-million-T-cell TCR beta diversity fell roughly linearly with age. More naive CD4+ cells and higher diversity were found in long-lived than in aged donors.

Concerning this clonotype: Antigen unknown.

PCR was performed a second time for about 7 to 12 cycles using a sample-barcoded 5' primer and a J-beta primer mix. There were at least 2.5 million CDR3-containing paired-end reads obtained from each sample. MiXCR, run by TCRdb on the 5' RACE reads, gives a single entry per CDR3 protein. The data contain over 700,000 distinct CDR3 sequences, approximately 25% of them seen just once; the ten biggest clones take up more than 8%. The same specimen was also included in a second study, on T cells of mothers and their children. That investigation notes: The study found slightly higher but non-significant overlap in related versus unrelated mother-child pairs.

Sequenced sample: blood. The chain has TRBV4-3 and TRBJ1-3, with D perhaps matching TRBD1 (5 bases). The clonotype comes from a boy younger than 18 in good health. The CDR3 protein is CASSEQAFGNTIYF. The CDR3 nucleotides read TGCGCCAGCAGCGAACAGGCTTTTGGAAACACCATATATTTT.